Presented here are 17 T cell receptor beta chains from one specimen sequenced in a study of OX40 agonist ivuxolimab in advanced cancers. The table came from immunoSEQ multiplex PCR; TCRdb's copy has only in-frame clones and leaves some out. The profile shows 25,000 to 30,000 clones, less than 85% of them singletons. Source: CD4+ or CD8+ T cells sorted from blood, taken in a trial of the OX40 agonist ivuxolimab. Source of these receptors: an adult with an advanced solid tumor such as melanoma, head and neck, liver or kidney cancer.

The chain links TRBV7-8 to TRBJ2-3; D remains ambiguous. V lost 5 bases to trimming and J lost 6 bases, with 18 bases between them. Germline V gene sequence: CDR1 SGHVS, CDR2 FQNEAQ. The CDR3 runs to 15 residues. CDR3 sequence: CASSPTTGSSDTQYF. CDR3 DNA: TGTGCCAGCAGCCCGACGACCGGGTCCTCCGATACGCAGTATTTT.

This sequence joins TRBV7-3 and TRBJ1-1; TRBD1 agrees at 9 bases. The CDR3 is made up of 15 amino acids. With 6 bases clipped from V and 6 bases from J, the junction kept 11 bases outside the gene matches. Germline V gives CDR1 SGHTA, CDR2 FQGTGA. The CDR3 DNA is TGTGCCAGCAGTCCCACAGGGGGCTTAGGCTCTGAAGCTTTCTTT. It codes for CASSPTGGLGSEAFF.

The chain carries TRBV6-6 and TRBJ2-7; D call uncertain. Germline-derived CDR1 and CDR2 are MNHNY and SVGAGI (reference sequence). Trimming removed 0 bases from V and 2 bases from J, with 8 bases in between. This CDR3 contains 14 residues. Here the CDR3 DNA reads TGTGCCAGCAGTTACTCGAATCGGGCCTACGAGCAGTACTTC. Translated, it gives CASSYSNRAYEQYF.

This chain joins TRBV28 and TRBJ2-2, with D unclear. Trimming cost V 5 bases and J 5 bases, with 15 bases left between them. CDR1 MDHEN and CDR2 SYDVKM come from the germline V gene. This CDR3 spans 15 amino acids. This chain's CDR3 is CASSPRSLGTGELFF. The CDR3 region has the DNA TGTGCCAGCAGTCCCAGATCCCTAGGGACCGGGGAGCTGTTTTTT. Combining the CDR3 with reference TRBV28 and TRBJ2-2 gives the whole variable domain DVKVTQSSRYLVKRTGEKVFLECVQDMDHENMFWYRQDPGLGLRLIYFSYDVKMKEKGDIPEGYSVSREKKERFSLILESASTNQTSMYLCASSPRSLGTGELFFGEGSRLTVL.

The V gene is TRBV27, the J gene TRBJ1-1, with 8 bases aligning to TRBD1. Germline CDR1 MNHEY, CDR2 SMNVEV (reference sequence). The CDR3 sequence is 16 residues long. V was clipped by 6 bases and J by 5 bases; unmatched bases: 14. For the CDR3, the DNA is TGTGCCAGCAGAGGACAGGGTGATAGATCATGGACTGAAGCTTTCTTT. Translating it yields CASRGQGDRSWTEAFF.

This chain connects TRBV7-9 to TRBJ1-2, with 8 bases matching TRBD1. This CDR3 is 15 amino acids long. V lost 4 bases to trimming and J lost 5 bases; unmatched junction nucleotides: 9. CDR1 and CDR2 from the germline V gene are SEHNR and FQNEAQ (reference sequence). CDR3 in DNA: TGTGCCAGCAGCTCACGACAGGGGTCAGGGTATGGCTACACCTTC. This encodes CASSSRQGSGYGYTF. The full variable domain, with the rest looked up from reference TRBV7-9 and TRBJ1-2, is DTGVSQNPRHKITKRGQNVTFRCDPISEHNRLYWYRQTLGQGPEFLTYFQNEAQLEKSRLLSDRFSAERPKGSFSTLEIQRTEQGDSAMYLCASSSRQGSGYGYTFGSGTRLTVV.

This chain connects TRBV7-3 to TRBJ1-2; no firm D call. The CDR3 covers 13 residues. The V gene lost 5 bases and the J gene lost 4 bases, with 11 bases spanning the gap. Germline V CDR1 and CDR2: SGHTA, FQGTGA. The CDR3 nucleotides are TGTGCCAGCAGCCTAGGTGTCGGCTATGGCTACACCTTC. This sequence encodes CASSLGVGYGYTF. The variable domain in full, with the rest retrieved from reference TRBV7-3 and TRBJ1-2, is GAGVSQTPSNKVTEKGKYVELRCDPISGHTALYWYRQSLGQGPEFLIYFQGTGAADDSGLPNDRFFAVRPEGSVSTLKIQRTERGDSAVYLCASSLGVGYGYTFGSGTRLTVV.

This clone occurred a few times. This sequence joins TRBV28 and TRBJ2-7; D gene uncertain. From germline, CDR1 is MDHEN and CDR2 SYDVKM. The CDR3 contains 16 residues. Trimming shortened V by 6 bases and J by 2 bases, and 20 bases separated the two germline ends. The CDR3 DNA reads as TGTGCCAGCAGCCCCATCGTCGGGCAGGTAACCTACGAGCAGTACTTC. It specifies CASSPIVGQVTYEQYF. Drawing the rest from reference TRBV28 and TRBJ2-7, the complete variable domain is DVKVTQSSRYLVKRTGEKVFLECVQDMDHENMFWYRQDPGLGLRLIYFSYDVKMKEKGDIPEGYSVSREKKERFSLILESASTNQTSMYLCASSPIVGQVTYEQYFGPGTRLTVT.

The V gene is TRBV28, the J gene TRBJ2-7, with D unresolved. Germline V lookup: CDR1 MDHEN, CDR2 SYDVKM. The CDR3 consists of 11 residues. V lost 7 bases, J lost 0 bases, and 4 bases lay in between. DNA for the CDR3: TGTGCCAGCACCAACTCCTACGAGCAGTACTTC. This sequence encodes CASTNSYEQYF.

V gene TRBV6-6 combines with J gene TRBJ2-2, with D maybe TRBD1 (6 bases). V gave up 1 base and J gave up 1 base, with 10 bases separating them. Looked up from germline, CDR1 is MNHNY and CDR2 is SVGAGI (reference sequence). The CDR3 is 16 residues long. As DNA, the CDR3 is TGTGCCAGCAGTTACTACAGGGAAATGAACACCGGGGAGCTGTTTTTT. Protein: CASSYYREMNTGELFF.

V usage is TRBV5-1 and J usage is TRBJ2-7; D possibly uses TRBD1 or TRBD2 (5 bases each). The CDR3 extends over 13 amino acids. Germline-derived CDR1 and CDR2 are SGHRS and YFSETQ. Trimming left V 1 base short and J 5 bases short, with 10 bases between. The CDR3 is CASSLTRGHEQYF. The CDR3 DNA reads as TGCGCCAGCAGCTTGACGAGGGGCCACGAGCAGTACTTC.

Sample share makes this clone medium-sized. The rearrangement links TRBV4-2 to TRBJ1-1; D is possibly TRBD1 (5 bases). V was pared by 1 base and J by 4 bases, with 10 bases between. CDR3 length equals 14 residues. The germline V gene has CDR1 LGHNA and CDR2 YNFKEQ. The CDR3 loop reads CASSQVRQGTEAFF. CDR3 coding DNA: TGTGCCAGCAGCCAAGTGAGGCAGGGCACTGAAGCTTTCTTT.

This chain uses TRBV6-5 with TRBJ2-3; D not resolved. Germline loops: CDR1 MNHEY, CDR2 SVGAGI. This CDR3 is 16 amino acids long. The V and J ends lost 2 bases and 4 bases respectively, with 16 bases between them. The CDR3 sequence: CASSYATPTMSDTQYF. The CDR3 nucleotides are TGTGCCAGCAGTTACGCGACTCCCACGATGTCAGATACGCAGTATTTT.

The chain employs TRBV6-4 and TRBJ1-2, with 10 positions matching TRBD1. The CDR3 has 16 amino acids. Germline trimming cut 0 bases from V and 2 bases from J; bases unmatched to any gene: 3. Germline V gene lookup returns CDR1 MRHNA and CDR2 SNTAGT. CDR3 nucleotides: TGTGCCAGCAGTGACTCAAGGACAGGGGGAAACTATGGCTACACCTTC. Its translation: CASSDSRTGGNYGYTF.

This chain uses TRBV30 with TRBJ2-5, with D perhaps being TRBD1 or TRBD2 (6 bases each). The ends were cut back, 0 bases at V and 3 bases at J, with 23 bases in the middle. Per the germline V gene, CDR1 is GTSNPN and CDR2 is SVGIG (reference sequence). The CDR3 consists of 18 residues. The CDR3 DNA sequence: TGTGCCTGGAGTGTACGAGTTGGGGGGCGACTGGGAAAAGAGACCCAGTACTTC. Protein product: CAWSVRVGGRLGKETQYF.

The rearrangement joins TRBV15 to TRBJ2-3; 9 nucleotides line up with TRBD2. V shed 8 bases, J shed 3 bases, and the junction held 6 bases outside the gene matches. From germline, CDR1 is LNHNV and CDR2 YYDKDF (reference sequence). The CDR3 spans 14 residues. For the CDR3, the DNA is TGTGCCACCCGAGGCCTAGCGGGGACAGATACGCAGTATTTT. It is translated as CATRGLAGTDTQYF.

This chain connects TRBV2 to TRBJ2-5; no definite D call. Deletions cut 2 bases from V and 4 bases from J, with 8 bases between. Germline CDR1 is SNHLY and CDR2 is FYNNEI. The CDR3 is 13 residues long. CDR3 residues: CASSEMNVETQYF. As DNA, the CDR3 is TGTGCCAGCAGTGAAATGAATGTAGAGACCCAGTACTTC.